These 9 T cell receptor beta chains were sequenced from one sample in a study of T-cell reconstitution after alpha-beta-depleted transplantation in children. It was with unique molecular identifiers that the TCRbeta library was prepared. TCRdb re-called the PCR reads through MiXCR, storing one row per CDR3 protein. Of a few hundred thousand distinct CDR3 sequences listed, around a tenth are singletons. Specimen: PBMCs from the stem cell graft donor, collected from the stem cell graft. All receptors come from a human donor who donated a stem cell graft to a child with acute lymphoblastic leukemia.

CDR3 loop: CASSHASSTSGRVHQETQYF. CDR3 sequence (DNA): TGCGCCAGCAGCCATGCCTCATCGACTAGCGGGAGGGTTCACCAAGAGACCCAGTACTTC. The chain combines TRBV4-1 with TRBJ2-5, with 14 bases fitting TRBD2. Per germline, CDR1 MGHRA and CDR2 YSYEKL. The CDR3 runs 20 residues. The trim removed 3 bases at V and 0 bases at J, leaving 12 bases unmatched.

This clonotype was seen more than once but under ten times. J is TRBJ2-7 and V is TRBV7-9; 11 bases fit TRBD1. In germline, CDR1 is SEHNR, CDR2 FQNEAQ (reference sequence). The CDR3 spans 14 residues. J was trimmed by 5 bases and V by 5 bases; bases with no gene match: 5. The CDR3 loop reads CASSPRTGGDEQYF. In nucleotides, the CDR3 is TGTGCCAGCAGCCCCCGGACAGGGGGCGACGAGCAGTACTTC.

This clonotype showed up just a few times. The chain carries TRBV12-3 or TRBV12-4 and TRBJ2-3; 11 nucleotides agree with TRBD2. Trimming at V came to 7 bases and at J to 2 bases, leaving 5 bases not matched to a gene. This CDR3 spans 15 amino acids. In DNA form, the CDR3 reads TGTGCCAGCACCGCGACTAGCGGGAACACAGATACGCAGTATTTT. Translating gives CASTATSGNTDTQYF.

This chain uses TRBV4-3 with TRBJ2-7; 7 positions match TRBD2. The CDR3 runs 15 residues. Per the germline V gene, CDR1 is LGHNA and CDR2 is YSLEER. The J segment lost 1 base and the V segment lost 4 bases, leaving 7 bases of the junction unmatched. The CDR3 region is CASSPVSGPSYEQYF. CDR3 DNA sequence: TGCGCCAGCAGCCCGGTTAGCGGGCCTTCCTACGAGCAGTACTTC.

V gene TRBV29-1 combines with J gene TRBJ2-5; D is ambiguous. V lost 4 bases to trimming and J lost 1 base, with 13 bases between them. The CDR3 sequence is 14 residues long. Per germline, CDR1 SQVTM and CDR2 ANQGSEA. The CDR3 nucleotides are TGCAGCGTTGCCCGGACCCTCGGCCAAGAGACCCAGTACTTC. As protein: CSVARTLGQETQYF.

This clonotype was counted between two and nine times. The chain joins TRBV7-9 to TRBJ2-3; TRBD2 matches at 9 bases. The CDR3 sequence is 16 residues long. V lost 6 bases and J lost 3; bases outside the gene matches: 10. CDR1 is SEHNR and CDR2 is FQNEAQ in the germline V gene (reference sequence). CDR3 sequence: CASSRPRGLATDTQYF. In DNA, the CDR3 is TGTGCCAGCAGTCGCCCCCGCGGACTAGCGACAGATACGCAGTATTTT.

The chain carries TRBV28 and TRBJ2-1; 8 bases are a match to TRBD2. This CDR3 spans 16 amino acids. V lost 3 bases to trimming and J lost 3 bases; unmatched junction nucleotides: 7. Germline V gene lookup returns CDR1 MDHEN and CDR2 SYDVKM. CDR3 sequence (DNA): TGTGCCAGCAGTTTGCGGGGACTAGTATACTACAATGAGCAGTTCTTC. This gives the protein CASSLRGLVYYNEQFF. The whole variable domain, remainder taken from reference TRBV28 and TRBJ2-1, is DVKVTQSSRYLVKRTGEKVFLECVQDMDHENMFWYRQDPGLGLRLIYFSYDVKMKEKGDIPEGYSVSREKKERFSLILESASTNQTSMYLCASSLRGLVYYNEQFFGPGTRLTVL.

This clonotype was counted many times. The CDR3 DNA reads TGTGCCAGCAGTCACGAGGGTTGGCATTCACCCCTCCACTTT. Amino acid sequence: CASSHEGWHSPLHF. The chain uses TRBV7-9 and TRBJ1-6; D ambiguous. The germline V gene encodes CDR1 SEHNR and CDR2 FQNEAQ (reference sequence). Trimming took 6 bases from V and 8 from J, leaving 14 bases between them. The CDR3 spans 14 residues. Variable domain in full (rest from reference TRBV7-9 and TRBJ1-6): DTGVSQNPRHKITKRGQNVTFRCDPISEHNRLYWYRQTLGQGPEFLTYFQNEAQLEKSRLLSDRFSAERPKGSFSTLEIQRTEQGDSAMYLCASSHEGWHSPLHFGNGTRLTVT.

In this sample, this clonotype turned up a few times. CDR3 region: CASSPGGLDEQFF. Here the CDR3 DNA reads TGTGCCAGCAGCCCAGGGGGACTAGATGAGCAGTTCTTC. V and J are TRBV13 and TRBJ2-1, with a possible D match to TRBD2 (8 bases). Germline V gene sequence: CDR1 PRHDT, CDR2 FYEKMQ (reference sequence). V shed 5 bases and J shed 8 bases, with 13 bases lying between them. CDR3 size: 13 residues. The whole variable domain, filled in from reference TRBV13 and TRBJ2-1, reads AAGVIQSPRHLIKEKRETATLKCYPIPRHDTVYWYQQGPGQDPQFLISFYEKMQSDKGSIPDRFSAQQFSDYHSELNMSSLELGDSALYFCASSPGGLDEQFFGPGTRLTVL.